Sequencing of this T cell receptor beta chain was carried out in a study of T and B cells in COVID-19 patients. Study overall: COVID-19 patients gave peripheral blood either during active infection or after recovery.

Study-wide findings and caveats: Active COVID-19 showed highly clonal TRB repertoires; recovery showed diversity and richness above healthy donors.

In regard to this clonotype: Its antigen remains unknown.

Blood genomic DNA input for TRB amplification was 250-500 ng. BIOMED2 TRB-A/B primer pools were used in multiplex TRB PCR. TCRdb itself ran the multiplex PCR reads through MiXCR, one entry per CDR3 protein. Of 20,000 to 30,000 distinct CDR3 sequences listed, less than 35% are singletons. The receptor was isolated from a human donor who had recovered from COVID-19. The source material was blood.

CDR3 loop: CSARDGKAITGELFF. The CDR3 bases are TGCAGTGCTAGAGATGGCAAGGCGATTACCGGGGAGCTGTTTTTT. J is TRBJ2-2 and V is TRBV20-1; D call uncertain. Between the trimmed V and J ends, which lost 0 bases and 5 bases, there was a span of 13 bases. The germline gives CDR1 DFQATT, CDR2 SNEGSKA (reference sequence). The CDR3 is 15 residues long.